This T cell receptor (beta chain) was profiled in a study of blood T cell repertoires in COVID-19. Study summary: Samples of COVID-19 (acute and convalescent) were obtained from the United States, Italy and Spain. In each case, the material was cDNA or gDNA derived from T cells, B-cell-depleted T cells, or PBMCs.

Original handling: How many nucleated cells were present was estimated from reference gene primer amplification. Produced via immunoSEQ multiplex PCR; TCRdb's table is partial and in-frame only. V, J and clone size were drawn from that table, and D and trimming were deduced from the DNA. Of 150,000 to 200,000 clones listed, roughly nine tenths are singletons. CDR1 and CDR2 from the germline V gene are KGHDR and SFDVKD. V was trimmed by 3 bases and J by 6 bases, leaving 14 bases between them. This CDR3 has 15 amino acids. Sequenced sample: peripheral blood. This clonotype was obtained from a woman aged 70-85 years with acute or convalescent COVID-19. The V and J genes are TRBV24-1 and TRBJ1-5; unclear D gene. In DNA form, the CDR3 reads TGTGCCACCAGTGATGGTACGGGTCCCCCTCAGCCCCAGCATTTT. Its translation: CATSDGTGPPQPQHF.